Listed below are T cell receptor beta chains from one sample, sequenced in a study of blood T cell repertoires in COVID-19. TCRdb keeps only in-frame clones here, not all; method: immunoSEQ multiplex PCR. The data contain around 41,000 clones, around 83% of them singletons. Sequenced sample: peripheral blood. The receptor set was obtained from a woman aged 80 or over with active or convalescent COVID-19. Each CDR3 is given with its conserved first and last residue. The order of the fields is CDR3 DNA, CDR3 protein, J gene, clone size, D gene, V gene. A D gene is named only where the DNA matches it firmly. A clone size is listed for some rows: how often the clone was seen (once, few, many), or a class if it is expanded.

TGTGCCAGCAGCCGGGGACAGGGAGGCTTTGGCTACACCTTC,CASSRGQGGFGYTF,TRBJ1-2,.,TRBD1,TRBV5-4
TGTGCCAGCTCCCTTAGACAGGACCCCTCTGGAAACACCATATATTTT,CASSLRQDPSGNTIYF,TRBJ1-3,.,.,TRBV18
TGTGCCAGCAGTTTTTCTGGGCTAACCAAAAACATTCAGTACTTC,CASSFSGLTKNIQYF,TRBJ2-4,.,.,TRBV28
TGCAGCGTTGTAGGACAGGATTTTACTGGGGCCAACGTCCTGACTTTC,CSVVGQDFTGANVLTF,TRBJ2-6,.,TRBD1,TRBV29-1
TGTGCCAGCAGCGTAGGTCAGGGTGGATGGTCACCCCTCCACTTT,CASSVGQGGWSPLHF,TRBJ1-6,.,.,TRBV9
TGTGCCAGCAGTGAATTTAGGGGAACGGGTGAAAAACTGTTTTTT,CASSEFRGTGEKLFF,TRBJ1-4,few,.,TRBV6-1
TGTGCCAGCAGTCGTGGACAGGGCGGCTATGGCTACACCTTC,CASSRGQGGYGYTF,TRBJ1-2,.,TRBD1,TRBV6-5
TGCGCCAGCAGCTCCCCCATAGCGACTAACACCGGGGAGCTGTTTTTT,CASSSPIATNTGELFF,TRBJ2-2,.,.,TRBV5-1
TGTGCCAGCAGTCCCGGGGGGATAGGGATCCACGAGCAGTACTTC,CASSPGGIGIHEQYF,TRBJ2-7,.,TRBD2,TRBV28
TGTGCCAGCAGCCAAGCCGCGGGGGAGAACTATGGCTACACCTTC,CASSQAAGENYGYTF,TRBJ1-2,.,.,TRBV3-1/TRBV3-2
TGTGCCTGGAGTATTAGCGGGAACTCCTACGAGCAGTACTTC,CAWSISGNSYEQYF,TRBJ2-7,.,TRBD2,TRBV30
TGTGCCAGCAGCTCAAAAACAGGGGGTTCGGGCAATGAGCAGTTCTTC,CASSSKTGGSGNEQFF,TRBJ2-1,.,TRBD1,TRBV9
TGCGCCAGCAGTCACAGGGGCACAGATACGCAGTATTTT,CASSHRGTDTQYF,TRBJ2-3,.,.,TRBV10-2
TGTGCCAGCCGACAGGGGTTTACCGAGCAGTACTTC,CASRQGFTEQYF,TRBJ2-7,once,TRBD1,TRBV11-2
TGTGCTAGTGGTTTGGACGGGGTACTCCAGCCCCAGCATTTT,CASGLDGVLQPQHF,TRBJ1-5,.,.,TRBV12-5
TGTGCCAGCAGCTACGCTAGCGGGAGGTATTCTGGGGCCAACGTCCTGACTTTC,CASSYASGRYSGANVLTF,TRBJ2-6,.,TRBD2,TRBV4-2
TGTGCCAGCAGCTTAGTCGGGGGTGGTGGGGCCAACGTCCTGACTTTC,CASSLVGGGGANVLTF,TRBJ2-6,.,.,TRBV7-2
TGTGCCAGCAGCGTAGGGGCGGGGACTAGCGGGAGGCTGTGGACAGATACGCAGTATTTT,CASSVGAGTSGRLWTDTQYF,TRBJ2-3,.,TRBD2,TRBV9
TGTGCCTGGAGTCACCTCCAGGATAACACTGAAGCTTTCTTT,CAWSHLQDNTEAFF,TRBJ1-1,once,.,TRBV30
TGTGCCAGCAGCGAGACAGCAACTAGCACAGATACGCAGTATTTT,CASSETATSTDTQYF,TRBJ2-3,.,.,TRBV6-6
TGTGCCACCAGGGACAGGGGAGGCACTGAAGCTTTCTTT,CATRDRGGTEAFF,TRBJ1-1,.,TRBD1,TRBV24-1
TGTGCCAGCAGCTTGGGAGATCAGCCCCAGCATTTT,CASSLGDQPQHF,TRBJ1-5,few,.,TRBV5-6
TGTGCCAGCAGCCGACCGGGACTGCGTAATGAAAAACTGTTTTTT,CASSRPGLRNEKLFF,TRBJ1-4,.,.,TRBV11-1
TGTGCCAGCAGCCTGGCTGCGGGAGACGCAGAGACCCAGTACTTC,CASSLAAGDAETQYF,TRBJ2-5,.,TRBD2,TRBV7-9
TGTGCCAGCAGTTTAGGGCGGACAGGGATTAGAAGCAATCAGCCCCAGCATTTT,CASSLGRTGIRSNQPQHF,TRBJ1-5,.,TRBD1,TRBV28
TGTGCCAGCAGTTTACGGGGTGGACTTGAAGCTTTCTTT,CASSLRGGLEAFF,TRBJ1-1,once,.,TRBV28
TGCGCCAGCAGCCTTCAACCGGGTTCCCCGGGGGAGCAGTACTTC,CASSLQPGSPGEQYF,TRBJ2-7,.,.,TRBV5-1
TGTGCCAGCAGTGAGACTCTCTCCAATCAGCCCCAGCATTTT,CASSETLSNQPQHF,TRBJ1-5,.,.,TRBV28
TGTGCCACCAGCAGAGACAGGGGAGATGAAAAACTGTTTTTT,CATSRDRGDEKLFF,TRBJ1-4,.,.,TRBV15
TGCGCCAGCAGCCAAGTCCTCTCTAGCGGGAGGAACTACGAGCAGTACTTC,CASSQVLSSGRNYEQYF,TRBJ2-7,.,TRBD2,TRBV4-1
TGTGCCAGCAGCTTAATAGCTCCCCGCACAGATACGCAGTATTTT,CASSLIAPRTDTQYF,TRBJ2-3,.,.,TRBV7-9
TGTGCCAGCAGCCCCGACTTTGGCACTGAAGCTTTCTTT,CASSPDFGTEAFF,TRBJ1-1,.,.,TRBV6-5
TGTGCCAGCACCCCAGGAGGGGAAGAGACCCAGTACTTC,CASTPGGEETQYF,TRBJ2-5,once,.,TRBV3-1/TRBV3-2
TGTGCCAGTAGTCGGGGGTCGGGGCCAACTAATGAAAAACTGTTTTTT,CASSRGSGPTNEKLFF,TRBJ1-4,.,.,TRBV19
TGTGCCAGTTCGGACAGGGGGTTTCAGCCCCAGCATTTT,CASSDRGFQPQHF,TRBJ1-5,.,TRBD1,TRBV7-2
TGTGCCAGCAGACCAACGGGGGGTTTTACTGAAGCTTTCTTT,CASRPTGGFTEAFF,TRBJ1-1,.,.,TRBV6-4
TGTGCCAGCAGCTTAGGGGCAGCCTCCCTTGAAGCTTTCTTT,CASSLGAASLEAFF,TRBJ1-1,.,.,TRBV7-9
TGCAGTGCTAGTAGACTTTTGACCGGGGAGCTGTTTTTT,CSASRLLTGELFF,TRBJ2-2,.,.,TRBV20-1
TGTGCCAGCAGCCCCCGGGACAATGAGCAGTTCTTC,CASSPRDNEQFF,TRBJ2-1,.,.,TRBV9
TGTGCCATCAGTGACCCCGGGAGCTCCTACAATGAGCAGTTCTTC,CAISDPGSSYNEQFF,TRBJ2-1,.,.,TRBV10-3
TGTGCCAGCAGCTTTAGGGGCGGGAGGGCCATAGATACGCAGTATTTT,CASSFRGGRAIDTQYF,TRBJ2-3,.,TRBD2,TRBV11-2
TGTGCCACCAGCATTGGGGGGGTTGAGCAGTTCTTC,CATSIGGVEQFF,TRBJ2-1,.,TRBD2,TRBV15
TGCGCCAGCAGCCTAGAGGACAGGGGGTACACTGAAGCTTTCTTT,CASSLEDRGYTEAFF,TRBJ1-1,.,TRBD1,TRBV4-3
TGTGCCAGCAGTGCGGAGGTACCCGGGGAGCTGTTTTTT,CASSAEVPGELFF,TRBJ2-2,.,.,TRBV28
TGTGCCAGCAGTCTAGCGGCGAACACCGGGGAGCTGTTTTTT,CASSLAANTGELFF,TRBJ2-2,medium-sized,TRBD2,TRBV6-5
TGTGCCAGCAGTTTAGAACAGAGGAACACTGAAGCTTTCTTT,CASSLEQRNTEAFF,TRBJ1-1,once,.,TRBV27
TGCGCCAGCAGCGTCGGGACTAGTTATAAAGATACGCAGTATTTT,CASSVGTSYKDTQYF,TRBJ2-3,.,TRBD2,TRBV5-1
TGCGCCAGCAGCTTGTCCGGAAGGGCTAGCGGCGGGGAGCTGTTTTTT,CASSLSGRASGGELFF,TRBJ2-2,once,TRBD2,TRBV5-1
TGTGCCAGCAGTCCCGGGACTAGGGCAGTTAGGGAGCAGTACTTC,CASSPGTRAVREQYF,TRBJ2-7,.,TRBD2,TRBV28
TGTGCCAGCAGCCGGACTAGCGGGTACAATGAGCAGTTCTTC,CASSRTSGYNEQFF,TRBJ2-1,.,TRBD2,TRBV6-5
TGTGCCAGCTCACCGTCAGGTTCCTCCTACGAGCAGTACTTC,CASSPSGSSYEQYF,TRBJ2-7,.,.,TRBV18
TGTGCCAGCAGCTCGCGGGGACAGGGTGGAGACGAGCAGTACTTC,CASSSRGQGGDEQYF,TRBJ2-7,.,TRBD1,TRBV28
TGTGCCAGCAGATGGCAGGGAGGGGCGCGGGCTTTCTTT,CASRWQGGARAFF,TRBJ1-1,.,.,TRBV28
TGTGCCAGCAGCCGGGACTTCCAAGACTACGAGCAGTACTTC,CASSRDFQDYEQYF,TRBJ2-7,.,.,TRBV28
TGTGCCAGCAGCTTACACGGACAGGGTAGTGAGCAGTTCTTC,CASSLHGQGSEQFF,TRBJ2-1,.,TRBD1,TRBV7-2
TGTGCCAGCCGACAGGCAGGCGGCATGGGGGAGCAGTACTTC,CASRQAGGMGEQYF,TRBJ2-7,.,.,TRBV10-3
TGTGCCAGCAGCCTACAAGCAGGGTTTGGTGAAGCTTTCTTT,CASSLQAGFGEAFF,TRBJ1-1,.,.,TRBV14
TGTGCCAGCAGCTTGGGACCGGGTGCCGGCTACACCTTC,CASSLGPGAGYTF,TRBJ1-2,.,.,TRBV5-6
TGTGCCAGCAGCTTAGACAGGACGGCCTATGGCTACACCTTC,CASSLDRTAYGYTF,TRBJ1-2,.,.,TRBV7-8